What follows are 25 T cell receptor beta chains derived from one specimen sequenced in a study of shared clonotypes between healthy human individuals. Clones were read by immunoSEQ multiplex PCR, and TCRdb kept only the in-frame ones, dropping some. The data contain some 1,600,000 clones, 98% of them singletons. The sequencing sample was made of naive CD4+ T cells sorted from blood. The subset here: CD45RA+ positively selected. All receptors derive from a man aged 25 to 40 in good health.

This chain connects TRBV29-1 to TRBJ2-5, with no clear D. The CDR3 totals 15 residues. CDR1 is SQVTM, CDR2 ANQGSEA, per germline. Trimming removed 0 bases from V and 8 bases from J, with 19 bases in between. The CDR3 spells CSVEDRVGQEGTQYF. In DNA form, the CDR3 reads TGCAGCGTTGAAGATCGGGTAGGTCAGGAAGGAACCCAGTACTTC.

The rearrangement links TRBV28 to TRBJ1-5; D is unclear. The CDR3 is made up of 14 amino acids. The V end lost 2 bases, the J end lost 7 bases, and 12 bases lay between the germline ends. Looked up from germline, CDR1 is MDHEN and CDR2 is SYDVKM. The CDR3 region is CASSLGGSPQPQHF. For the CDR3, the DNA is TGTGCCAGCAGTTTAGGAGGCAGCCCCCAGCCCCAGCATTTT.

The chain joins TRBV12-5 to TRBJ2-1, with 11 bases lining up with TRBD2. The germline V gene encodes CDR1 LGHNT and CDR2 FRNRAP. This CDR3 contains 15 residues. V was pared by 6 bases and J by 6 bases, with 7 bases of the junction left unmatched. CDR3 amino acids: CASGIAGGPVNEQFF. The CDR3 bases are TGTGCTAGTGGGATAGCGGGAGGGCCGGTCAATGAGCAGTTCTTC.

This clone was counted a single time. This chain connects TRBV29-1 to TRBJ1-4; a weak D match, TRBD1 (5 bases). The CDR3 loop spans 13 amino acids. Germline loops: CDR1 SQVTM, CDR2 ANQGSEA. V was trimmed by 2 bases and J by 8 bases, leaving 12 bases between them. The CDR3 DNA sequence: TGCAGCGTTGAATTTGGGGCTCGAGAAAAACTGTTTTTT. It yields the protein CSVEFGAREKLFF.

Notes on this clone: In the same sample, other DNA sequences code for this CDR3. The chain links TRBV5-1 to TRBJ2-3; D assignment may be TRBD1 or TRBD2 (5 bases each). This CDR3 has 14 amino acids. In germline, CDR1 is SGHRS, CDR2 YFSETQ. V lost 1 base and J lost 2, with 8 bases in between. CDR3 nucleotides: TGCGCCAGCAGCTTGAGGGACCCCACAGATACGCAGTATTTT. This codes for CASSLRDPTDTQYF.

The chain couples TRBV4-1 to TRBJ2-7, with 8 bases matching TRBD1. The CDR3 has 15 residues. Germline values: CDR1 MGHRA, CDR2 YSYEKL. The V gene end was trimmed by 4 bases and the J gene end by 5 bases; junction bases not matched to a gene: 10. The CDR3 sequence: CASSPRTGRYDEQYF. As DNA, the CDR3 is TGCGCCAGCAGCCCTCGGACAGGGCGGTACGACGAGCAGTACTTC.

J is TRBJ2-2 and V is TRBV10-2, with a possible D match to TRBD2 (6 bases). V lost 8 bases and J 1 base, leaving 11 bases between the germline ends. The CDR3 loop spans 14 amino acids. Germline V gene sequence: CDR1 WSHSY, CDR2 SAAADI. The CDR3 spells CASAWGGNTGELFF. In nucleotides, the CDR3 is TGCGCCAGCGCTTGGGGAGGGAACACCGGGGAGCTGTTTTTT.

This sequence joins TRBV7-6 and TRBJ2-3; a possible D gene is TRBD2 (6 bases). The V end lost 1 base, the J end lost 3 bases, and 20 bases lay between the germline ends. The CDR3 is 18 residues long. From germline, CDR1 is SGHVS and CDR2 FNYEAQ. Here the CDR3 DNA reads TGTGCCAGCAGCTTAGGAGCGTCCGGAGGGCCTATAACAGATACGCAGTATTTT. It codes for CASSLGASGGPITDTQYF.

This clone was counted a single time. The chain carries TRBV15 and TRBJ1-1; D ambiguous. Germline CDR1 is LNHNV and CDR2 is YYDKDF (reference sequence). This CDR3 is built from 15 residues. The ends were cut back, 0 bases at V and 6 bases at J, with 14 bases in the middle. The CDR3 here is CATSRDLTVSPEAFF. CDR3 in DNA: TGTGCCACCAGCAGAGATCTGACGGTGAGTCCTGAAGCTTTCTTT.

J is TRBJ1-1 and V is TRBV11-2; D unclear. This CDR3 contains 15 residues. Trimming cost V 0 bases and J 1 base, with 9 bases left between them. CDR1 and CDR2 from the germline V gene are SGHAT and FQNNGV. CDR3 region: CASSLDWAENTEAFF. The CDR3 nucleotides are TGTGCCAGCAGCTTAGATTGGGCAGAGAACACTGAAGCTTTCTTT.

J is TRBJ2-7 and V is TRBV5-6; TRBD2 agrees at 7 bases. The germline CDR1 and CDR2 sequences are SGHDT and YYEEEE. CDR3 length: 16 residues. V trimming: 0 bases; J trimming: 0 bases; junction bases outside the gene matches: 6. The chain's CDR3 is CASSLEMGGVSYEQYF. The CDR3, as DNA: TGTGCCAGCAGCTTGGAGATGGGAGGGGTCTCCTACGAGCAGTACTTC.

Here the CDR3 DNA reads TGTGCCAGCAGCATCCGACAGGACGGTCTGGCTTTCTTT. It yields the protein CASSIRQDGLAFF. The chain couples TRBV7-8 to TRBJ1-1, with TRBD1 as a possible D gene (6 bases). Trimming took off 5 bases at V and 11 bases at J, with 18 bases between the two ends. Germline assignment: CDR1 SGHVS and CDR2 FQNEAQ. The CDR3 covers 13 residues.

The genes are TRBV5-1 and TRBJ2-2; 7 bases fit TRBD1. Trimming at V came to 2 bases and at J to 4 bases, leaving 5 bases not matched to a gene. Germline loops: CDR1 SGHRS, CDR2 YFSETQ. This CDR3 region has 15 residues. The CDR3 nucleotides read TGCGCCAGCAGCTTCCTGACAGGGAGCACCGGGGAGCTGTTTTTT. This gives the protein CASSFLTGSTGELFF.

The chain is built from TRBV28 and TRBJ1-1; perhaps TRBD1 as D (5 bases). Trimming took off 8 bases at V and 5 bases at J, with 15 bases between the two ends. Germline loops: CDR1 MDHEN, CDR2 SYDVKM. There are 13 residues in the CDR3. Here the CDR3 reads CASHRGVGTEAFF. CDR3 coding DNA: TGTGCCAGCCACCGGGGGGTGGGGACTGAAGCTTTCTTT.

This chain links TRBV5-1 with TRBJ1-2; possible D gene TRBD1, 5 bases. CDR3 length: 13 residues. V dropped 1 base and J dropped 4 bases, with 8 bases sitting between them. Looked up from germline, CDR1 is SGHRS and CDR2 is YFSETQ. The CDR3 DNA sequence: TGCGCCAGCAGCTTGATCGGGACCTATGGCTACACCTTC. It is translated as CASSLIGTYGYTF.

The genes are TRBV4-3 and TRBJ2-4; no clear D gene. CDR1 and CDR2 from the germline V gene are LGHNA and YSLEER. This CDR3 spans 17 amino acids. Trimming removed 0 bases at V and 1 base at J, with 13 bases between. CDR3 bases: TGCGCCAGCAGCCAAGATCCCGGGCGGAGCGCCAAAAACATTCAGTACTTC. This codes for CASSQDPGRSAKNIQYF.

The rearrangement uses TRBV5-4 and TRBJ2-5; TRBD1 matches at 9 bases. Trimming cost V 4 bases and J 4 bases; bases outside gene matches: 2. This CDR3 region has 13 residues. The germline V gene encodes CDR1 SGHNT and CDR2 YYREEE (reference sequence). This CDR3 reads CASSGQGRETQYF. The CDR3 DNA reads TGTGCCAGCAGCGGACAGGGGAGAGAGACCCAGTACTTC. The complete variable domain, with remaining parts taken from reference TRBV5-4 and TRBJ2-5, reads ETGVTQSPTHLIKTRGQQVTLRCSSQSGHNTVSWYQQALGQGPQFIFQYYREEENGRGNFPPRFSGLQFPNYSSELNVNALELDDSALYLCASSGQGRETQYFGPGTRLLVL.

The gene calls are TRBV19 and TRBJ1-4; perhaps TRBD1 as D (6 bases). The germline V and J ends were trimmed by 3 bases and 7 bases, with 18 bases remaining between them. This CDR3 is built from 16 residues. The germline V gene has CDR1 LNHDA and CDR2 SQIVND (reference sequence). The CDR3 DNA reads TGTGCCAGTAGTATTAAGGGCACAGGGATTCGTGAAAAACTGTTTTTT. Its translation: CASSIKGTGIREKLFF.

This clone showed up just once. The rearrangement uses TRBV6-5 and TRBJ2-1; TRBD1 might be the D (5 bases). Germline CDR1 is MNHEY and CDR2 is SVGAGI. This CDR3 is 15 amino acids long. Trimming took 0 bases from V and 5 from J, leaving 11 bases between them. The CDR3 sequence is CASSYSGVLDNEQFF. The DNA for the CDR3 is TGTGCCAGCAGTTACTCAGGGGTACTGGACAATGAGCAGTTCTTC.

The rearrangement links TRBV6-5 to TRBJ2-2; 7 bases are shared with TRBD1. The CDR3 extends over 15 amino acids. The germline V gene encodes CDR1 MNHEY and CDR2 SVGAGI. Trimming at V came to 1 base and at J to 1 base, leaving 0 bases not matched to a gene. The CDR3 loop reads CASSYWTGNTGELFF. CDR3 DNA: TGTGCCAGCAGTTACTGGACAGGGAACACCGGGGAGCTGTTTTTT.

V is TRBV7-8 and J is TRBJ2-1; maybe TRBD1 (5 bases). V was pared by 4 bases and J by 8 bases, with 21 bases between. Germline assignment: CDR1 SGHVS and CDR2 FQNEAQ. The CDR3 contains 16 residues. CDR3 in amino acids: CASSSLGQVVWDEQFF. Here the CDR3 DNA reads TGTGCCAGCAGCTCGTTAGGACAAGTGGTGTGGGATGAGCAGTTCTTC.

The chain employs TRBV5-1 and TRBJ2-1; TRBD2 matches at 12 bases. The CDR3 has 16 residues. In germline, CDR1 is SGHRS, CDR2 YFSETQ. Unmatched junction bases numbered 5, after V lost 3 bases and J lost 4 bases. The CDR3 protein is CASSWGLAGRYNEQFF. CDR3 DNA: TGCGCCAGCAGCTGGGGACTAGCGGGTCGATACAATGAGCAGTTCTTC.

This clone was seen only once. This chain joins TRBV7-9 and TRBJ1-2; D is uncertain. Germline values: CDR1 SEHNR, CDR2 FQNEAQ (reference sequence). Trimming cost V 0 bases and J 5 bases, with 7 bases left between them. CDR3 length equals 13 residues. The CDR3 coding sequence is TGTGCCAGCAGCTTAGCGGGGAGTTATGGCTACACCTTC. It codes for CASSLAGSYGYTF.

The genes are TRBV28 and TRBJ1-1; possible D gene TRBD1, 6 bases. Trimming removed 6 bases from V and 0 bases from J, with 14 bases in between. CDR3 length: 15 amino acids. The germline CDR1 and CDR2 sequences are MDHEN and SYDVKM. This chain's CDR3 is CASSSGTTMNTEAFF. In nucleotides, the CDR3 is TGTGCCAGCAGCTCCGGGACAACAATGAACACTGAAGCTTTCTTT.

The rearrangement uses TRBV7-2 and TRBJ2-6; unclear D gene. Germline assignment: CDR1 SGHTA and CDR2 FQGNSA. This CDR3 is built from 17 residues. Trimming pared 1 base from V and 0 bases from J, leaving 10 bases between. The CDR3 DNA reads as TGTGCCAGCAGCTTAGTTATATGGGGCTCTGGGGCCAACGTCCTGACTTTC. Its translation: CASSLVIWGSGANVLTF.